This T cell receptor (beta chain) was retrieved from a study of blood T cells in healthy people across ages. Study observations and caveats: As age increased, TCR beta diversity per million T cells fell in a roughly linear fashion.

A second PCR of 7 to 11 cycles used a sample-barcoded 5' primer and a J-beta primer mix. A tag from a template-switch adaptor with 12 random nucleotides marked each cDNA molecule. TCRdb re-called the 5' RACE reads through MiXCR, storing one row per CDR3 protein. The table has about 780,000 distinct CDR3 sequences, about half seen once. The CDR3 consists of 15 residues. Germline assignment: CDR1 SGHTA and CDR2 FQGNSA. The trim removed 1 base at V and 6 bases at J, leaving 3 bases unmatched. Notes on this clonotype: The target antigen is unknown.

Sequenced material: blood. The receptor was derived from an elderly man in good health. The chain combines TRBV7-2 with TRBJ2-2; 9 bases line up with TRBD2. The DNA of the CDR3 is TGTGCCAGCAGCTTAGTTTCTAGCGGGGCCGGGGAGCTGTTTTTT. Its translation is CASSLVSSGAGELFF.